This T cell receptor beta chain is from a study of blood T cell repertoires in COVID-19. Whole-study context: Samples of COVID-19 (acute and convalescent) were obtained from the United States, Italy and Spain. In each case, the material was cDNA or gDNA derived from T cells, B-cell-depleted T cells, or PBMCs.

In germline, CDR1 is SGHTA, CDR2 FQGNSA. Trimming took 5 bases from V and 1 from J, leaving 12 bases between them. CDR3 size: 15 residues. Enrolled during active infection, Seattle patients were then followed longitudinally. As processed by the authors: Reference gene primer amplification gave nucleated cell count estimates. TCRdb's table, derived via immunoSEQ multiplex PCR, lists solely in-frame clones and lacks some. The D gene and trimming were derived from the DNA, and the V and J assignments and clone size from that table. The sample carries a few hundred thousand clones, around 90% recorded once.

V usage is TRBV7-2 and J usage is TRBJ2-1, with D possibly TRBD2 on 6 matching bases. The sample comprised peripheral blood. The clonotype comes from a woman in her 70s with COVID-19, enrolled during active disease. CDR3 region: CASSPGLISYNEQFF. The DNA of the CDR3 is TGTGCCAGCAGCCCCGGACTAATATCCTACAATGAGCAGTTCTTC.